One sample yielded the 28 T cell receptor beta chains listed below, sequenced in a study of blood T cell repertoires in COVID-19. Repertoires were generated with immunoSEQ multiplex PCR, while TCRdb's copy carries only in-frame clones and drops some. This sample has around 300,000 clones; 75% to 90% occur once, and the top ten carry around 2.1%. Sequencing used peripheral blood. Source of these receptors: a man aged 18 to 30 with active or convalescent COVID-19.

The chain joins TRBV15 to TRBJ1-4; no definite D call. V dropped 4 bases and J dropped 2 bases, with 11 bases sitting between them. The CDR3 has 15 amino acids. Germline CDR1 reads LNHNV; CDR2 reads YYDKDF (reference sequence). The chain's CDR3 is CATSNLGGTNEKLFF. The CDR3 nucleotides read TGTGCCACCAGCAATCTGGGAGGGACTAATGAAAAACTGTTTTTT.

The rearrangement uses TRBV2 and TRBJ1-1, with 9 bases that match TRBD1. CDR1 is SNHLY and CDR2 is FYNNEI in the germline V gene. The CDR3 extends over 14 amino acids. V was clipped by 7 bases and J by 3 bases; unmatched bases: 6. As DNA, the CDR3 is TGTGCCAGCAACTTAGACAGGGGGTACACTGAAGCTTTCTTT. It encodes CASNLDRGYTEAFF. Together with reference TRBV2 and TRBJ1-1, the CDR3 gives the full variable domain: EPEVTQTPSHQVTQMGQEVILRCVPISNHLYFYWYRQILGQKVEFLVSFYNNEISEKSEIFDDQFSVERPDGSNFTLKIRSTKLEDSAMYFCASNLDRGYTEAFFGQGTRLTVV.

This clone came up once. The rearrangement joins TRBV6-6 to TRBJ1-3; 7 positions match TRBD1. Germline CDR1 reads MNHNY; CDR2 reads SVGAGI (reference sequence). V was pared by 1 base and J by 4 bases, with 7 bases of the junction left unmatched. This CDR3 region has 16 residues. CDR3 sequence: CASSYYNTGAGNTIYF. DNA for the CDR3: TGTGCCAGCAGTTACTACAACACAGGGGCCGGAAACACCATATATTTT.

This chain connects TRBV4-3 to TRBJ1-6; 8 nucleotides agree with TRBD1. The CDR3 covers 14 residues. J gave up 8 bases and V 3 bases, and 3 bases lay outside the gene matches. Germline V gives CDR1 LGHNA, CDR2 YSLEER. In nucleotides, the CDR3 is TGCGCCAGCAGCCAGGACAGGGTCGATTCACCCCTCCACTTT. Translated, it gives CASSQDRVDSPLHF.

V and J are TRBV25-1 and TRBJ1-2; weak D call: TRBD1 (6 bases). The CDR3 is made up of 14 amino acids. CDR1 is MGHDK and CDR2 is SYGVNS in the germline V gene. The V and J ends lost 1 base and 4 bases respectively, with 10 bases between them. The CDR3 DNA sequence: TGTGCCAGCAGTGAATGGGGGCACATCTATGGCTACACCTTC. The encoded protein is CASSEWGHIYGYTF.

This clone was seen a single time. This rearrangement joins TRBV21-1 to TRBJ2-1; the table's D call, TRBD2, was not checked against the DNA. TRBV21-1 is a listed pseudogene. The CDR3 sequence is 18 residues long. The CDR3: CASSTPGAGGIPYNEQFF. In DNA form, the CDR3 reads TGTGCCAGCAGCACTCCCGGAGCGGGAGGGATACCTTACAATGAGCAGTTCTTC.

The chain employs TRBV7-2 and TRBJ1-1; D uncertain. Trimming left V 0 bases short and J 11 bases short, with 7 bases between. The CDR3 is made up of 11 amino acids. CDR1 is SGHTA and CDR2 is FQGNSA in the germline V gene. This CDR3 reads CASSLAMRAFF. CDR3 DNA sequence: TGTGCCAGCAGCTTAGCGATGAGGGCTTTCTTT. The full variable domain, its missing parts supplied by reference TRBV7-2 and TRBJ1-1, is GAGVSQSPSNKVTEKGKDVELRCDPISGHTALYWYRQSLGQGLEFLIYFQGNSAPDKSGLPSDRFSAERTGGSVSTLTIQRTQQEDSAVYLCASSLAMRAFFGQGTRLTVV.

The CDR3 reads CASSYGVGDSSYEQYF. The CDR3 DNA sequence: TGTGCCAGCAGTTATGGAGTTGGGGACAGCTCCTACGAGCAGTACTTC. This chain uses TRBV27 with TRBJ2-7, with 7 positions matching TRBD1. This CDR3 is built from 16 residues. The J segment lost 0 bases and the V segment lost 4 bases, leaving 9 bases of the junction unmatched. Germline lookup yields CDR1 MNHEY and CDR2 SMNVEV (reference sequence).

V and J are TRBV15 and TRBJ2-7; TRBD2 might be the D (5 bases). With 2 bases removed from V and 1 base from J, the gap between germline ends came to 21 bases. The CDR3 loop spans 18 amino acids. Germline V lookup: CDR1 LNHNV, CDR2 YYDKDF (reference sequence). The CDR3 DNA reads TGTGCCACCAGCAGATTGCTTTCCACCACTCCGGGGTCCTACGAGCAGTACTTC. This gives the protein CATSRLLSTTPGSYEQYF.

The gene calls are TRBV6-6 and TRBJ2-1, with no clear D. Trimming took 7 bases from V and 1 from J, leaving 14 bases between them. This CDR3 region has 15 residues. Per the germline V gene, CDR1 is MNHNY and CDR2 is SVGAGI (reference sequence). The CDR3 region is CASINMATSYNEQFF. CDR3 DNA sequence: TGTGCCAGCATAAACATGGCCACGTCCTACAATGAGCAGTTCTTC.

The V call is TRBV4-2, the J call TRBJ1-4, with 8 bases fitting TRBD1. V gave up 0 bases and J gave up 7 bases; unmatched junction bases: 7. The germline V gene encodes CDR1 LGHNA and CDR2 YNFKEQ. The CDR3 totals 16 residues. CDR3 residues: CASSQDWPGQAEKLFF. CDR3 sequence (DNA): TGTGCCAGCAGCCAAGATTGGCCGGGACAGGCTGAAAAACTGTTTTTT.

The genes are TRBV2 and TRBJ1-2; TRBD1 aligns across 8 bases. The CDR3 covers 14 residues. The trim removed 3 bases at V and 14 bases at J, leaving 14 bases unmatched. The germline gives CDR1 SNHLY, CDR2 FYNNEI. CDR3 amino acids: CASSELTGASRVTF. The CDR3 nucleotides read TGTGCCAGCAGTGAGCTGACAGGGGCCTCCCGTGTAACCTTC.

The rearrangement links TRBV2 to TRBJ1-2, with TRBD1 matching 7 bases. Trimming cost V 7 bases and J 4 bases; bases outside gene matches: 6. Per the germline V gene, CDR1 is SNHLY and CDR2 is FYNNEI. The CDR3 runs 13 residues. In DNA, the CDR3 is TGTGCCAGCAAGTCGGGACAGTTCTATGGCTACACCTTC. As protein: CASKSGQFYGYTF.

The chain links TRBV13 to TRBJ1-2, with 7 bases lining up with TRBD1. V shed 5 bases, J shed 4 bases, and the junction held 7 bases outside the gene matches. Germline V gives CDR1 PRHDT, CDR2 FYEKMQ (reference sequence). CDR3 size: 14 residues. The CDR3 coding sequence is TGTGCCAGCAGCCCGCAGGGGGTCTTCTATGGCTACACCTTC. Its translation is CASSPQGVFYGYTF. Full variable domain (rest looked up from reference TRBV13 and TRBJ1-2): AAGVIQSPRHLIKEKRETATLKCYPIPRHDTVYWYQQGPGQDPQFLISFYEKMQSDKGSIPDRFSAQQFSDYHSELNMSSLELGDSALYFCASSPQGVFYGYTFGSGTRLTVV.

V is TRBV14 and J is TRBJ1-2; 9 positions match TRBD1. The CDR3 runs to 15 residues. Losses at the gene ends were 5 bases for V and 4 bases for J; bases not matched to a gene: 8. Germline CDR1 is SGHDN and CDR2 is FVKESK. The CDR3 is CASSSRQGQGYGYTF. The CDR3 nucleotides are TGTGCCAGCAGCAGTCGACAGGGACAGGGCTATGGCTACACCTTC.

The V and J genes are TRBV5-6 and TRBJ1-1; D is unresolved. CDR3 length equals 11 residues. The ends were cut back, 4 bases at V and 7 bases at J, with 8 bases in the middle. The germline gives CDR1 SGHDT, CDR2 YYEEEE. CDR3 sequence: CASSLAGEAFF. The CDR3 DNA sequence: TGTGCCAGCAGCCTTGCGGGTGAAGCTTTCTTT.

V and J are TRBV2 and TRBJ2-7; no clear D. The CDR3 covers 12 residues. Germline CDR1 and CDR2: SNHLY and FYNNEI. With 3 bases removed from V and 5 bases from J, the gap between germline ends came to 8 bases. This CDR3 reads CASSDIRDEQYF. DNA for the CDR3: TGTGCCAGCAGTGATATCCGGGACGAGCAGTACTTC.

V gene TRBV11-2 combines with J gene TRBJ2-1; D is uncertain. This CDR3 has 11 amino acids. Germline CDR1 and CDR2: SGHAT and FQNNGV. The germline V and J ends were trimmed by 5 bases and 6 bases, with 5 bases remaining between them. CDR3: CASSPPNEQFF. As DNA, the CDR3 is TGTGCCAGCAGCCCTCCCAATGAGCAGTTCTTC.

This clone has just a few counts. The V and J genes are TRBV7-9 and TRBJ2-5, with D perhaps TRBD2 (6 bases). This CDR3 spans 13 amino acids. Germline-derived CDR1 and CDR2 are SEHNR and FQNEAQ (reference sequence). Trimming stripped 3 bases from V and 2 bases from J, with 7 bases between. The CDR3 loop reads CASSLGGQETQYF. DNA for the CDR3: TGTGCCAGCAGCTTGGGGGGTCAAGAGACCCAGTACTTC.

The V and J genes are TRBV10-3 and TRBJ2-7; 9 bases map to TRBD1. The CDR3 runs 16 residues. The germline CDR1 and CDR2 sequences are ENHRY and SYGVKD. V lost 0 bases and J lost 0; bases outside the gene matches: 3. CDR3 amino acids: CAISESGTGSSYEQYF. The CDR3 bases are TGTGCCATCAGTGAGTCCGGGACAGGGAGCTCCTACGAGCAGTACTTC.

This sequence joins TRBV28 and TRBJ1-1; possibly TRBD1 for D (6 bases). The CDR3 length is 13 residues. Trimming pared 3 bases from V and 6 bases from J, leaving 11 bases between. Germline V gene lookup returns CDR1 MDHEN and CDR2 SYDVKM. CDR3 in DNA: TGTGCCAGCAGTTTCCCGACAGGTTCTGAAGCTTTCTTT. It encodes CASSFPTGSEAFF.

This clone occurred once. V is TRBV18 and J is TRBJ1-5; 7 nucleotides match TRBD1. Looked up from germline, CDR1 is KGHSH and CDR2 is LQKENI. This CDR3 contains 14 residues. After removal of 6 bases from V and 2 bases from J, the junction contained 4 bases not matched to a gene. The CDR3 DNA reads TGTGCCAGCTCCCCCGACAGGGGCAATCAGCCCCAGCATTTT. Translated: CASSPDRGNQPQHF. Drawing the rest from reference TRBV18 and TRBJ1-5, the complete variable domain is NAGVMQNPRHLVRRRGQEARLRCSPMKGHSHVYWYRQLPEEGLKFMVYLQKENIIDESGMPKERFSAEFPKEGPSILRIQQVVRGDSAAYFCASSPDRGNQPQHFGDGTRLSIL.

The J gene is TRBJ2-1, the V gene TRBV9; D is uncertain. The ends were cut back, 1 base at V and 0 bases at J, with 17 bases in the middle. Germline V lookup: CDR1 SGDLS, CDR2 YYNGEE. CDR3 length: 18 residues. In DNA form, the CDR3 reads TGTGCCAGCAGCGTATACCCCCTGGCGGAACTCTCCTACAATGAGCAGTTCTTC. This translates into CASSVYPLAELSYNEQFF.

This rearrangement joins TRBV4-3 to TRBJ2-5, with 8 bases identical to TRBD2. This CDR3 comprises 14 residues. After removal of 4 bases from V and 6 bases from J, the junction contained 7 bases not matched to a gene. Germline CDR1 reads LGHNA; CDR2 reads YSLEER. CDR3 sequence (DNA): TGCGCCAGCAGCCCGGGGGGGGATTCGAAGACCCAGTACTTC. Protein: CASSPGGDSKTQYF.

The CDR3 protein is CATQGNTGELFF. CDR3 DNA sequence: TGCGCCACGCAGGGGAACACCGGGGAGCTGTTTTTT. The chain uses TRBV5-1 and TRBJ2-2; a possible D gene is TRBD1 (5 bases). The germline V gene has CDR1 SGHRS and CDR2 YFSETQ. The CDR3 runs 12 residues. V dropped 9 bases and J dropped 1 base, with 7 bases sitting between them.

The chain employs TRBV6-5 and TRBJ1-2; unclear D gene. CDR3 size: 12 residues. Germline CDR1 MNHEY, CDR2 SVGAGI. Trimming took off 7 bases at V and 4 bases at J, with 10 bases between the two ends. CDR3 nucleotides: TGTGCCAGCACACTATCCGCCTATGGCTACACCTTC. Its translation is CASTLSAYGYTF.

V usage is TRBV12-2 and J usage is TRBJ2-2; TRBD1, the D gene given by the table, was not confirmed from the DNA. TRBV12-2 is labeled a pseudogene. The CDR3 extends over 16 amino acids. The CDR3 loop is CASRQAPGQNTGELFF. In DNA form, the CDR3 reads TGTGCAAGTCGCCAAGCACCGGGACAAAACACCGGGGAGCTGTTTTTT.

The chain employs TRBV10-1 and TRBJ1-2; no definite D call. This CDR3 region has 13 residues. Germline loops: CDR1 WNHNN, CDR2 SYGVQD (reference sequence). Trimming removed 4 bases from V and 0 bases from J, with 6 bases in between. CDR3 amino acids: CASSAGANYGYTF. The CDR3 DNA is TGCGCCAGCAGTGCCGGAGCTAACTATGGCTACACCTTC.